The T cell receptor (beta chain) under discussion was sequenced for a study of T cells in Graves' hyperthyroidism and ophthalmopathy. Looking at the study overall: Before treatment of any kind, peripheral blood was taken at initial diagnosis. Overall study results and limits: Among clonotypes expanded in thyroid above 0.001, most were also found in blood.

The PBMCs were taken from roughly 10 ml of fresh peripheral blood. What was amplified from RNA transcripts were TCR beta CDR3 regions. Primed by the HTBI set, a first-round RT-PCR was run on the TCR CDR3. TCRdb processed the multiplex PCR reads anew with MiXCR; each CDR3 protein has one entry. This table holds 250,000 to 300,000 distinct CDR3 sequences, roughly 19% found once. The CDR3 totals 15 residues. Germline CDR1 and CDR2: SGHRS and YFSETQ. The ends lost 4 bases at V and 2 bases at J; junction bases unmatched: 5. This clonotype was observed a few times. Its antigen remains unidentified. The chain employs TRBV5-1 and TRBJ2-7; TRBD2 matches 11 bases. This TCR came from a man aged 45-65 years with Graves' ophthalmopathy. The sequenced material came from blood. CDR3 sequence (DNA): TGCGCCAGCAGCCAGGGACTAGCGGCCGCCTACGAGCAGTACTTC. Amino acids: CASSQGLAAAYEQYF.